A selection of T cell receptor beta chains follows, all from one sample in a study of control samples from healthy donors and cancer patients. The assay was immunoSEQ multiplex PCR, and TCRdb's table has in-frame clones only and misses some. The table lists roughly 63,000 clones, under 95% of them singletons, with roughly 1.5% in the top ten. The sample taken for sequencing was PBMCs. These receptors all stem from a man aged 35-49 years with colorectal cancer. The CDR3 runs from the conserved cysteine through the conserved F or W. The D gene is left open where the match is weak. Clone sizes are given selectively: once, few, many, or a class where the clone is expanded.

cdr3_aa: CASRVHSDRGSYEQYF
cdr3_nt: TGTGCCAGTAGAGTCCACTCGGACAGGGGTTCCTACGAGCAGTACTTC
clone_size: -
j_call: TRBJ2-7
v_call: TRBV19
d_call: TRBD1

cdr3_aa: CASSQGHRQPQHF
cdr3_nt: TGTGCCAGCAGCCAAGGCCATCGACAGCCCCAGCATTTT
clone_size: -
j_call: TRBJ1-5
v_call: TRBV4-2
d_call: -

cdr3_aa: CASSFRRTQETQYF
cdr3_nt: TGCGCCAGCAGCTTTCGACGAACTCAAGAGACCCAGTACTTC
clone_size: -
j_call: TRBJ2-5
v_call: TRBV5-1
d_call: -

cdr3_aa: CASSPGREGNQPQHF
cdr3_nt: TGTGCCAGCTCACCAGGCCGGGAAGGGAATCAGCCCCAGCATTTT
clone_size: -
j_call: TRBJ1-5
v_call: TRBV18
d_call: -

cdr3_aa: CASSRGQNQETQYF
cdr3_nt: TGTGCCAGCAGTCGGGGACAGAACCAAGAGACCCAGTACTTC
clone_size: -
j_call: TRBJ2-5
v_call: TRBV6-5
d_call: TRBD1

cdr3_aa: CASSSGQGGTNEKLFF
cdr3_nt: TGTGCCAGCAGCTCGGGACAGGGTGGAACTAATGAAAAACTGTTTTTT
clone_size: once
j_call: TRBJ1-4
v_call: TRBV7-9
d_call: TRBD1

cdr3_aa: CASSPSGVAYEQYF
cdr3_nt: TGTGCCAGCTCACCGAGTGGGGTGGCCTACGAGCAGTACTTC
clone_size: -
j_call: TRBJ2-7
v_call: TRBV18
d_call: -

cdr3_aa: CSVDLQGSEQYF
cdr3_nt: TGCAGCGTTGACCTACAGGGTTCCGAGCAGTACTTC
clone_size: -
j_call: TRBJ2-7
v_call: TRBV29-1
d_call: -

cdr3_aa: CASSQFTGITYNEQFF
cdr3_nt: TGTGCCAGCAGCCAATTTACAGGGATTACTTACAATGAGCAGTTCTTC
clone_size: -
j_call: TRBJ2-1
v_call: TRBV7-8
d_call: -

cdr3_aa: CASSSRSGTDTQYF
cdr3_nt: TGTGCCAGCAGCTCTAGGTCTGGCACAGATACGCAGTATTTT
clone_size: -
j_call: TRBJ2-3
v_call: TRBV7-6
d_call: -

cdr3_aa: CASSQLAHYEQYF
cdr3_nt: TGCGCCAGCAGCCAACTCGCCCACTACGAGCAGTACTTC
clone_size: -
j_call: TRBJ2-7
v_call: TRBV5-1
d_call: -

cdr3_aa: CASSIDRDYGYTF
cdr3_nt: TGTGCCAGTAGTATCGACAGGGACTATGGCTACACCTTC
clone_size: medium-sized
j_call: TRBJ1-2
v_call: TRBV19
d_call: TRBD1

cdr3_aa: CASSGGLGRYSPLHF
cdr3_nt: TGCGCCAGCAGCGGGGGACTGGGGCGGTATTCACCCCTCCACTTT
clone_size: few
j_call: TRBJ1-6
v_call: TRBV5-1
d_call: -

cdr3_aa: CASLAGYGNQPQHF
cdr3_nt: TGTGCCAGTTTAGCAGGGTATGGCAATCAGCCCCAGCATTTT
clone_size: -
j_call: TRBJ1-5
v_call: TRBV6-7
d_call: -